These 10 T cell receptor beta chains came from one sample sequenced in a study of cytomegalovirus exposure and HLA in healthy donors. A multiplex PCR was run with 60 Vbeta primers and 13 Jbeta primers. Libraries were prepared by immunoSEQ multiplex PCR; TCRdb keeps only in-frame clonotypes and omits some of them. In the table there are roughly 250,000 clones, roughly four fifths of which are singletons. The specimen was PBMCs. Every receptor here comes from a woman aged 40 to 55 in good health and CMV-seropositive.

The chain links TRBV7-2 to TRBJ2-5; TRBD2 matches 11 bases. The CDR3 has 15 amino acids. Germline V CDR1 and CDR2: SGHTA, FQGNSA. With 7 bases clipped from V and 2 bases from J, the junction kept 6 bases outside the gene matches. CDR3 DNA: TGTGCCAGCACCCTAGCGGGAGGTTGGCAAGAGACCCAGTACTTC. Translated: CASTLAGGWQETQYF.

CDR3 sequence: CASGFTGNTEAFF. CDR3 coding DNA: TGTGCTAGTGGTTTCACAGGGAATACTGAAGCTTTCTTT. The V and J genes are TRBV12-5 and TRBJ1-1, with D possibly being TRBD1 (6 bases). Trimming removed 3 bases at V and 5 bases at J, with 10 bases between. Germline V lookup: CDR1 LGHNT, CDR2 FRNRAP. The CDR3 has 13 residues.

This clone was counted once. The rearrangement joins TRBV4-1 to TRBJ2-1; 12 bases align to TRBD2. The CDR3 loop spans 16 amino acids. Per germline, CDR1 MGHRA and CDR2 YSYEKL. Trimming took 3 bases from V and 5 from J; bases not matched to a gene: 5. The CDR3 sequence: CASSHPLAGGDNEQFF. CDR3 sequence (DNA): TGCGCCAGCAGCCACCCGCTAGCGGGAGGGGACAATGAGCAGTTCTTC.

The chain uses TRBV5-1 and TRBJ2-1; the D is unclear. This CDR3 has 15 residues. Trimming took 0 bases from V and 4 from J, leaving 11 bases between them. The V gene's germline CDR1 is SGHRS and CDR2 YFSETQ. As DNA, the CDR3 is TGCGCCAGCAGCTTGGATGCGGAATTTTACAATGAGCAGTTCTTC. Translating gives CASSLDAEFYNEQFF.

The chain links TRBV28 to TRBJ2-7, with TRBD2 matching 8 bases. With V trimmed by 6 bases and J by 7 bases, 11 bases remained unmatched. CDR3 length: 14 residues. Germline V CDR1 and CDR2: MDHEN, SYDVKM. CDR3 amino acids: CASRGLAGTGEQYF. In DNA form, the CDR3 reads TGTGCCAGCAGGGGGTTAGCGGGAACCGGTGAGCAGTACTTC.

The chain is built from TRBV27 and TRBJ1-3, with D maybe TRBD1 (5 bases). Between the trimmed V and J ends, which lost 3 bases and 7 bases, there was a span of 10 bases. CDR1 and CDR2 (germline): MNHEY, SMNVEV (reference sequence). This CDR3 region has 13 residues. The CDR3 DNA reads TGTGCCAGCAGTTTGAGCGGGGGGAACACCATATATTTT. Its protein product is CASSLSGGNTIYF.

This chain links TRBV4-2 with TRBJ2-5; TRBD2 agrees at 7 bases. The CDR3 covers 14 residues. The V gene end was trimmed by 3 bases and the J gene end by 3 bases; junction bases not matched to a gene: 4. Looked up from germline, CDR1 is LGHNA and CDR2 is YNFKEQ. CDR3 nucleotides: TGTGCCAGCAGCCACCCCGGGACTAAAGAGACCCAGTACTTC. This encodes CASSHPGTKETQYF.

This chain joins TRBV5-1 and TRBJ1-1; no reliable D call. This CDR3 contains 14 residues. Trimming took off 2 bases at V and 4 bases at J, with 12 bases between the two ends. Germline V gene sequence: CDR1 SGHRS, CDR2 YFSETQ. CDR3 protein: CASSFFGEGTEAFF. CDR3 coding DNA: TGCGCCAGCAGCTTTTTCGGAGAAGGCACTGAAGCTTTCTTT.

The chain combines TRBV29-1 with TRBJ2-5, with D perhaps matching TRBD2 (6 bases). This CDR3 spans 13 amino acids. The germline V and J ends were trimmed by 5 bases and 0 bases, with 10 bases remaining between them. The V gene's germline CDR1 is SQVTM and CDR2 ANQGSEA. CDR3 residues: CSVSGGNQETQYF. CDR3 DNA: TGCAGCGTTAGTGGCGGGAACCAAGAGACCCAGTACTTC.

This chain links TRBV10-3 with TRBJ1-1, with TRBD1 matching 7 bases. CDR1 is ENHRY and CDR2 is SYGVKD in the germline V gene. The CDR3 runs 16 residues. The ends lost 5 bases at V and 0 bases at J; junction bases unmatched: 9. CDR3 sequence: CAISSQGDIMNTEAFF. The CDR3 bases are TGTGCCATCAGTTCGCAGGGGGACATCATGAACACTGAAGCTTTCTTT.